The clone carrying this T cell receptor beta chain came up many times. Regions amplified from RNA transcripts were the TCR beta CDR3 regions. TCR CDR3 underwent first-round RT-PCR with the HTBI primer set. TCRdb passed the multiplex PCR reads through MiXCR, listing each CDR3 protein once. The data contain approximately 380,000 distinct CDR3 sequences, 15% to 20% of them singletons. The record originates from a study of T cells in Graves' hyperthyroidism and ophthalmopathy. Uncontrolled infections, other autoimmune diseases, pregnancy or lactation led to exclusion of patients. Germline V CDR1 and CDR2: SQVTM, ANQGSEA. The CDR3 totals 14 residues. V was clipped by 3 bases and J by 2 bases; unmatched bases: 6.

What was sequenced was blood. This receptor was obtained from a young woman with Graves' hyperthyroidism. The genes are TRBV29-1 and TRBJ2-7, with 8 bases that match TRBD1. CDR3 region: CSVDFGQGTYEQYF. CDR3 DNA: TGCAGCGTTGATTTTGGACAGGGCACCTACGAGCAGTACTTC.